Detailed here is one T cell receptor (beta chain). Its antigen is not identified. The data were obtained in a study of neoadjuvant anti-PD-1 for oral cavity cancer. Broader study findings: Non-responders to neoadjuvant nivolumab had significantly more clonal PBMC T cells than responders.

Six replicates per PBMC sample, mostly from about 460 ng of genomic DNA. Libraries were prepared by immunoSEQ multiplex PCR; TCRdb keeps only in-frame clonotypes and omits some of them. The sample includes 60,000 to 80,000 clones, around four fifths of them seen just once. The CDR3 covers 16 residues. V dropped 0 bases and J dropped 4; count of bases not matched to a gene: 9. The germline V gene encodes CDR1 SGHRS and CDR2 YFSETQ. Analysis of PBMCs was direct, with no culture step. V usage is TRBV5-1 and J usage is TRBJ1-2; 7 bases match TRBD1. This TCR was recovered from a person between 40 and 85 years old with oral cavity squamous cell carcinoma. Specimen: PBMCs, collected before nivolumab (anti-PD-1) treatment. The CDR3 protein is CASSLEGARTIYGYTF. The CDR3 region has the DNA TGCGCCAGCAGCTTGGAGGGGGCGAGGACTATCTATGGCTACACCTTC.